This T cell receptor beta chain comes out of a study of T cells in Graves' hyperthyroidism and ophthalmopathy. Whole-study context: The initial diagnosis was the point when peripheral blood was collected, ahead of any treatment. Notes on the study in general: From stable hyperthyroidism, ophthalmopathy was separated by a 13 V-J model. Median prediction lead before ophthalmopathy onset was around 7 months with the model.

This clonotype was observed many times. Antigen unknown. V shed 4 bases and J shed 2 bases, with 16 bases lying between them. The length of the CDR3 is 16 residues. Germline lookup yields CDR1 ENHRY and CDR2 SYGVKD. RNA transcripts served as the template for amplifying TCR beta CDR3 regions. HTBI primers were employed in a first-round RT-PCR of the TCR CDR3. A single record per CDR3 protein comes from TCRdb applying MiXCR to the multiplex PCR reads. The table shows around 300,000 distinct CDR3 sequences, with over 12% occurring only once. This receptor was obtained from a woman in her 50s with Graves' hyperthyroidism that later progressed to Graves' ophthalmopathy. This chain connects TRBV10-3 to TRBJ2-3, with a weak D call TRBD2 (6 bases). Sequenced sample: blood. The CDR3 DNA reads TGTGCCATCAGTGCCCCGGGACTCAGATTCACAGATACGCAGTATTTT. Protein sequence: CAISAPGLRFTDTQYF.